What follows describes a single T cell receptor (beta chain). Its antigen is as yet unknown. These data are taken from a study of blood T cells in healthy people across ages. Findings and limits, study-wide: While age rose, TCR beta diversity per million T cells dropped in a roughly linear way.

The germline V and J ends were trimmed by 3 bases and 11 bases, with 16 bases remaining between them. The CDR3 extends over 13 amino acids. Germline CDR1 LNHNV, CDR2 YYDKDF (reference sequence). It was with a sample-barcoded 5' primer and a J-beta primer mix that a second PCR of roughly 7 to 12 cycles was run. Using its own MiXCR run on the 5' RACE reads, TCRdb lists one record per CDR3 protein. This sample has about 970,000 distinct CDR3 sequences, with just over 50% found just once. The source of this sequence is a woman aged 55-69 years in good health. The rearrangement joins TRBV15 to TRBJ1-2, with D unclear. The sample consisted of blood. DNA for the CDR3: TGTGCCACCAGCAGTCAGAAGTGGAGTGAGTACACCTTC. It yields the protein CATSSQKWSEYTF.